This T cell receptor (beta chain) was sequenced during a study of OX40 agonist ivuxolimab in advanced cancers. General study results and limits: People who partly responded at 0.1-3.0 mg/kg had some of the least clonal expansion seen. CD8+ T cells were the subset that, on average, had more expanded clones than CD4+. CD4+ and CD8+ blood T cells expanded clonally by week 6 at 0.1 to 3.0 mg/kg.

A note on this clone: Its antigen is unidentified.

Assay used: immunoSEQ multiplex PCR; TCRdb lists only in-frame clones, some missing. The sample holds some 62,000 clones; around 85% are singletons and the top ten take 3% to 4.5%. This CDR3 region has 17 residues. The V gene's germline CDR1 is SEHNR and CDR2 FQNEAQ (reference sequence). V trimming: 4 bases; J trimming: 5 bases; junction bases outside the gene matches: 14. J is TRBJ1-1 and V is TRBV7-9; 9 bases align to TRBD1. Sequenced material: CD4+ or CD8+ T cells sorted from blood, taken in a trial of the OX40 agonist ivuxolimab. This clonotype was obtained from an adult with an advanced solid tumor such as melanoma, head and neck, liver or kidney cancer. The DNA of the CDR3 is TGTGCCAGCAGCTCGGACAGGGGAAACGGTTTAGATACTGAAGCTTTCTTT. Its protein product is CASSSDRGNGLDTEAFF.